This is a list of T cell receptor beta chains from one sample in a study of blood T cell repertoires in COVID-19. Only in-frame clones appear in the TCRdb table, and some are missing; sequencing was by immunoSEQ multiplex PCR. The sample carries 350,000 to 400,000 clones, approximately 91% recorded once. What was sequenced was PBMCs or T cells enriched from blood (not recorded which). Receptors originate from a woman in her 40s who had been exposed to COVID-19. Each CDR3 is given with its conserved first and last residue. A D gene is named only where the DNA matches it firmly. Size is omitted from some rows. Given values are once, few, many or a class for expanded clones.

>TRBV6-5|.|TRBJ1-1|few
TGTGCCAGCAGACTCCGGGACGGGGGCACTGAAGCTTTCTTT
CASRLRDGGTEAFF
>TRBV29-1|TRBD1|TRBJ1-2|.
TGCAGCGTTACAACCCAGGGGGCCAACTATGGCTACACCTTC
CSVTTQGANYGYTF
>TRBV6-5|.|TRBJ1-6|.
TGTGCCAGCAGTAGGGGGACCGGTAATAATTCACCCCTCCACTTT
CASSRGTGNNSPLHF
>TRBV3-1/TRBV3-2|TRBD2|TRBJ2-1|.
TGTGCCAGCAGCCAAGTAACTAGCGGGAGGGGCGATGAGCAGTTCTTC
CASSQVTSGRGDEQFF
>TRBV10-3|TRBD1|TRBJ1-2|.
TGTGCCATCAGACCCGGGACAGACTATGGCTACACCTTC
CAIRPGTDYGYTF
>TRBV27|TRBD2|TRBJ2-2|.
TGTGCCAGCGGGCAAATACTAGCGGGGACGACCGGGGAGCTGTTTTTT
CASGQILAGTTGELFF
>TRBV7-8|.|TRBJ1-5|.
TGTGCCAGCAGCTATATTACAGGGATAAATCAGCCCCAGCATTTT
CASSYITGINQPQHF
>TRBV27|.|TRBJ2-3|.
TGTGCCAGCAGTTTAAGACCCCGCAGGACAGATACGCAGTATTTT
CASSLRPRRTDTQYF
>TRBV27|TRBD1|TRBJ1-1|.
TGTGCCAGCAGTTTATCGGACAGGGCCGGGGGGTACGCTGAAGCTTTCTTT
CASSLSDRAGGYAEAFF
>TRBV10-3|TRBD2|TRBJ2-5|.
TGTGCCATCAGTGAGTCGCCCCCTCTTAGCGGGAGGATGGAGGAGACCCAGTACTTC
CAISESPPLSGRMEETQYF
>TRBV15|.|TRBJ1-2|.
TGTGCCACCAGCAGATACAGTCGGATCCATGGCTACACCTTC
CATSRYSRIHGYTF
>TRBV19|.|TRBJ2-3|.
TGTGCCAGTAGGTGGGGGGGCCTTGGCGCGCAGTATTTT
CASRWGGLGAQYF
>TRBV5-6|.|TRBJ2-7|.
TGTGCCAGCAGCTCCGTTTACGAGCAGTACTTC
CASSSVYEQYF
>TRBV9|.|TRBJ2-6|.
TGTGCCAGCAGCGTAGATGGCGGAAGCTCTGGGGCCAACGTCCTGACTTTC
CASSVDGGSSGANVLTF
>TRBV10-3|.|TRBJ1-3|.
TGTGCCATCAGTGACGGGTCCTTTCTTACGAGCTCTGGAAACACCATATATTTT
CAISDGSFLTSSGNTIYF
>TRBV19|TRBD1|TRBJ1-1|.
TGTGCCACTATGACAGGGTCGGTGGTCACTGAAGCTTTCTTT
CATMTGSVVTEAFF
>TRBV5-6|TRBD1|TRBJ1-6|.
TGTGCCAGCAGCCTGGGACAGGGCACATCACCCCTCCACTTT
CASSLGQGTSPLHF
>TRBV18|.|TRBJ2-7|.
TGTGCCAGCTCACCGACGGAGACCTACGAGCAGTACTTC
CASSPTETYEQYF
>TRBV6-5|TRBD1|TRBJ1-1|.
TGTGCCAGCAGTTGGTTACAGGGGTATGCTGAAGCTTTCTTT
CASSWLQGYAEAFF
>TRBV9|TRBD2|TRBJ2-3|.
TGTGCCAGCAGCGCCCGAAGGGGACTAGCGGGGGCCACAGATACGCAGTATTTT
CASSARRGLAGATDTQYF
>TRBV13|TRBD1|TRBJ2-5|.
TGTGCCAGCAGCTCCCGGACAGGGGGCGCGGAGACCCAGTACTTC
CASSSRTGGAETQYF
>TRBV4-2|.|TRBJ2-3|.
TGTGCCAGCAGCCCCACGGGGGAGACCACAGATACGCAGTATTTT
CASSPTGETTDTQYF
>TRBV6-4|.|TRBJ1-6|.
TGTGCCAGCAGTGAAGTGTGGGGAGGGTATAATTCACCCCTCCACTTT
CASSEVWGGYNSPLHF
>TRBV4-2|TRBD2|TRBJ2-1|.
TGTGCCAGCAGCCAAACTAGCGGGGGGTACCAAAGCTCCTACAATGAGCAGTTCTTC
CASSQTSGGYQSSYNEQFF
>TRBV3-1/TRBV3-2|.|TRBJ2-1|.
TGTGCCAGCAGCCCGCCTCGGGACTTCTTCTCCTACAATGAGCAGTTCTTC
CASSPPRDFFSYNEQFF
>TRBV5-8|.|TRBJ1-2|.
TGTGCCAGCAGCTTGGGGCAGCGAAACTATGGCTACACCTTC
CASSLGQRNYGYTF
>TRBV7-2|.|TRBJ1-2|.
TGTGCCAGCAGCCATCCCCGAGGGTCGGGAGGCTACACCTTC
CASSHPRGSGGYTF
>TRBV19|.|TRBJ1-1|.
TGTGCCAGTAATTTGCAGGGAGGGACTGAAGCTTTCTTT
CASNLQGGTEAFF
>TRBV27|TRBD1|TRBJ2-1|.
TGTGCCAGCAGCCTCCCCAGGGGGGAGCAGTTCTTC
CASSLPRGEQFF
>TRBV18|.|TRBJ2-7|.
TGTGCCAGCTCACCAAGCCTGGCCGGGACACTGTATCCTGAGCAGTACTTC
CASSPSLAGTLYPEQYF
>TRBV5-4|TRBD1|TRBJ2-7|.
TGTGCCAGCAGCACGACGGACAGGCCTTACGAGCAGTACTTC
CASSTTDRPYEQYF
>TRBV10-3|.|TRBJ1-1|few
TGTGCCATCAATCGGGCGGAGGGAACTGGCACTGAAGCTTTCTTT
CAINRAEGTGTEAFF
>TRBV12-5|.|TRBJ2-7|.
TGTGCTAGTGACCCATTTATAGGACATCCCTCCTACGAGCAGTACTTC
CASDPFIGHPSYEQYF
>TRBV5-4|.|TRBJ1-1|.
TGTGCCAGCAGCCGACAGAAGATGAACACTGAAGCTTTCTTT
CASSRQKMNTEAFF
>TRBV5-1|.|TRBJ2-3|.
TGCGCCAGCAGTTTTGGCCCTACAGGGTCCACAGATACGCAGTATTTT
CASSFGPTGSTDTQYF
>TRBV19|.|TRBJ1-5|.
TGTGCCAGTAGTACCCGGGCGGAGACCACGGGACAGCCCCAGCATTTT
CASSTRAETTGQPQHF
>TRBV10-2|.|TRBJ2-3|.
TGCGCCAGCAGTGATCTTAGATATACGCAGTATTTT
CASSDLRYTQYF
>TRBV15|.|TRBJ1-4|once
TGTGCCACCAGCAGAGAGGGGGCGGGAGACGAAAAACTGTTTTTT
CATSREGAGDEKLFF
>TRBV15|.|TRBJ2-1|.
TGTGCCACCAGCGGAGATGGTGGCCCCCGGGGTAGTGAGCAGTTCTTC
CATSGDGGPRGSEQFF
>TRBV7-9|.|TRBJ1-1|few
TGTGCCAGCATTCTCTTACCGGGTGTGAACACTGAAGCTTTCTTT
CASILLPGVNTEAFF
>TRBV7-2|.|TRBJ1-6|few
TGTGCCAGCAGCTTAGATATCAATTCACCCCTCCACTTT
CASSLDINSPLHF
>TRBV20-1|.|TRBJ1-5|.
TGCAGTGCTAGTCGGGGGGTAGGCAATCAGCCCCAGCATTTT
CSASRGVGNQPQHF
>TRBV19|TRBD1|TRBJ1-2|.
TGTGCCAGTAGTACGCCGGGACAGACTTATGGCTACACCTTC
CASSTPGQTYGYTF
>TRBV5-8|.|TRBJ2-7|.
TGTGCCAGCAGCTTGGTCAACGAGCAGTACTTC
CASSLVNEQYF
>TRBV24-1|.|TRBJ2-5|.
TGTGCCACCAGTGCGACGGTGGGGGGGACCCAGTACTTC
CATSATVGGTQYF
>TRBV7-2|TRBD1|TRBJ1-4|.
TGTGCCAGCAGCTTAAACTCCCAGGGGGGAGGAGAAAAACTGTTTTTT
CASSLNSQGGGEKLFF
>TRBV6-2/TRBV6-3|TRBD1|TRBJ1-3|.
TGTGCCAGCAGTCAGACAGGGAGTGGCGACACCATATATTTT
CASSQTGSGDTIYF
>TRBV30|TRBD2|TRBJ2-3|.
TGTGCCTGGAGTAAGCTAGCGGGACGCACAGATACGCAGTATTTT
CAWSKLAGRTDTQYF
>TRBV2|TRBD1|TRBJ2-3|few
TGTGCCAGCAGGCTGGACAGGACCACAGATACGCAGTATTTT
CASRLDRTTDTQYF
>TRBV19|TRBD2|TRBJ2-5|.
TGTGCCAGCGCACCTCGCCCCGGGACTAGCGGGGGGGCTGAGACCCAGTACTTC
CASAPRPGTSGGAETQYF
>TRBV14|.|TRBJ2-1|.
TGTGCCAGCAGCACCCACAGCTCCTACAATGAGCAGTTCTTC
CASSTHSSYNEQFF
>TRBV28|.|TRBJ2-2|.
TGTGCCAGCAGGTACAGGGTAACCGGGGAGCTGTTTTTT
CASRYRVTGELFF
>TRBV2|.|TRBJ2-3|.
TGTGCCAGCAGTGGGAAGGGGTCAAAGGTGGAGTTT
CASSGKGSKVEF
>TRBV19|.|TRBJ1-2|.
TGTGCCAGTAGAAGGGCCACAGGGTCCGGCGGCTACACCTTC
CASRRATGSGGYTF
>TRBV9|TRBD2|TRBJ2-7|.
TGTGCCAGCAGCGTCGAAGCGGGGTTTCTCGGCGAGCAGTACTTC
CASSVEAGFLGEQYF